The TCR beta chain under discussion was sequenced for a study of shared clonotypes between healthy human individuals. The CDR3 contains 12 residues. The repertoire was sequenced with immunoSEQ multiplex PCR; TCRdb's copy has only in-frame clones and lacks some. The sample lists around 550,000 clones; almost 97% were seen once. Comments on this clone: A read error may produce the germline difference seen at one junction end.

The clonotype originates from a woman aged 25 to 39 in good health. Sequenced: naive CD4+ T cells sorted from blood. Subset noted: CD45RA+ positively selected. The chain combines TRBV6-7 with TRBJ2-5; either TRBD1 or TRBD2 may supply D (5 bases each). TRBV6-7 is an ORF for which the function is uncertain. The CDR3 is CASIRLWDPINF. CDR3 DNA sequence: TGTGCCAGCATCCGTCTTTGGGACCCAATAAACTTC.